The entry that follows covers one T cell receptor beta chain sequence. It lacks a known antigen. No much larger clonotype is one base removed from it; base qualities were not supplied. The CDR3 regions of human TCRbeta chains were analyzed by immunosequencing. In the source study's methods: TCRs in the repertoires were compared against a reference library of SARS-CoV-2-specific TCRs that had been generated with the MIRA antigen-specificity platform. Breadth meant the fraction of unique TCRs that were SARS-CoV-2-associated, whereas depth meant the fraction of total T cells that were SARS-CoV-2-associated. Using the MIRA data, each spike-specific TCR was assigned both to the spike region to which the TCR was reactive and to a CD4 or CD8 class. Log10-transformed breadth and depth values were compared by one-way ANOVA with Sidak's multiple comparisons tests. TCRdb took this table from immuneACCESS and kept in-frame rearrangements with V and J called. Such tables lack part of the clones; where checked against another copy, unresolved V genes explain under half of the gap, and the rest is unexplained. V, J and clone size derive from that table, while D and trimming were established from the DNA sequence. The sample records 190,000 or so clones, around 90% of which are singletons. Approximately 26% of the sample lies in the top ten.

Including the terminal cysteine and phenylalanine, the CDR3 comprises 15 residues. Only the CDR3 DNA is retained, 45 bases long and in frame from the first base. V is cut back by 4 bases and J by 8 bases, with 11 bases in the junction unmatched. The germline V gene encodes CDR1 MNHEY and CDR2 SMNVEV (reference sequence). This sample was taken from a study of T cell responses to AZD1222 COVID-19 vaccine (dated by TCRdb to the early 2020s). About the investigation overall: TCR sequencing covered fewer than 250 trial participants: about 210 given two doses of AZD1222 and 26 given two doses of MenACWY control vaccine. Trial participants were enrolled by age into subgroups of 18-55, 56-69 and 70-plus years, and around 140, 26 and 57 TCR-sequenced participants, respectively, were included in these subgroups.

The intended sense of this specimen's time point label: about 28 days (+/-7) after the second vaccine dose. AZD1222 recipients with second doses at about 4 weeks or about 12 weeks were pooled, because spike-specific TCR depth and breadth did not differ between schedules. Vaccinee samples came from UK trials COV001 and COV002, including a single-blind randomized controlled phase 2/3 trial of AZD1222 (ChAdOx1 nCoV-19) in healthy adults. Trial participant PBMC samples were collected at day 0 and day 28 after the second dose for TCRbeta chain sequencing. Study-level results and caveats: The 56-69-year group was small, and its depth increase did not reach significance, likely because of low power. Spike-specific TCR breadth and depth rose significantly after two AZD1222 doses compared with day 0 and with MenACWY recipients. No day 14 peak-response samples were available, so repertoires were characterized only after the peak T cell response. The vaccine-associated CD4 TCRs covered the entire spike protein, and the dominant responses fell in regions 160-218 and 743-854. Most participants were white British and females outnumbered males, and the authors suggested that clonal diversity may have been underestimated. Reportedly, almost half of the unique spike-specific TCRs recognized epitopes lying outside the regions that are mutated in the B.1.351 and B.1.1.7 variants. Conclusions about previously exposed vaccinees were limited because only six AZD1222 recipients were SARS-CoV-2 seropositive at baseline.

The rearrangement joined TRBV27 to TRBJ2-7, and 10 bases in between align with TRBD2. The sequence came from an adult who received the AZD1222 COVID-19 vaccine. The material sequenced was peripheral blood, taken 28 days after the second AZD1222 dose. Here the CDR3 is given as CASSSQLAGSTKQYF. The DNA reads TGTGCCAGCAGTTCTCAACTAGCGGGGTCTACGAAGCAGTACTTC.